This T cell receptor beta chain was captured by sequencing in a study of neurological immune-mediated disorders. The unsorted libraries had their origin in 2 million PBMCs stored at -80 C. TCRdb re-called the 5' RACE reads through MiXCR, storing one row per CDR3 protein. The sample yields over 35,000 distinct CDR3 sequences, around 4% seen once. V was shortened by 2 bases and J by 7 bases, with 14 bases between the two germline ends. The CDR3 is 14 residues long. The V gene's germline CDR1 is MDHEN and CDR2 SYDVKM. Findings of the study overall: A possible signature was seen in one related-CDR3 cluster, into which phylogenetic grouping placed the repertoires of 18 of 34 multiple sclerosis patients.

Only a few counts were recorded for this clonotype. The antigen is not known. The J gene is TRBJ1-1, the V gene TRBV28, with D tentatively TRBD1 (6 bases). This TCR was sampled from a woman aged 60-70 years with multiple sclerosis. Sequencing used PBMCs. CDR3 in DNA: TGTGCCAGCAGTTTAGGGGGCAGAACAATTGAAGCTTTCTTT. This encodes CASSLGGRTIEAFF.